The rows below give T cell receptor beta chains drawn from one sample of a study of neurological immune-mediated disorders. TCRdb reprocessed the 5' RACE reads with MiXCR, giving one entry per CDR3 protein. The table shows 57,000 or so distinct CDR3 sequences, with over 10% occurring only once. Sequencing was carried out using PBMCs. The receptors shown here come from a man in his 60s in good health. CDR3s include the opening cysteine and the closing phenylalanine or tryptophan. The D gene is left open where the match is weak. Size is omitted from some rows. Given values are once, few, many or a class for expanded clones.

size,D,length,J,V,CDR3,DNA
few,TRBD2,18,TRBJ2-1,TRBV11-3,CASSMSGGPLSSYNEQFF,TGTGCCAGCAGCATGAGCGGGGGGCCTCTTTCCTCCTACAATGAGCAGTTCTTC
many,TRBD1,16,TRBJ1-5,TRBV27,CASSPWGTGDNQPQHF,TGTGCCAGCAGTCCATGGGGGACAGGGGACAATCAGCCCCAGCATTTT
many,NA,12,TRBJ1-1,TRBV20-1,CSARDVEAVQFF,TGCAGTGCTAGAGACGTTGAAGCGGTGCAATTCTTT
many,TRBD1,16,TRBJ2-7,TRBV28,CASTIGGQPRDYEQYF,TGTGCCAGCACCATTGGGGGACAGCCAAGGGACTACGAGCAGTACTTC
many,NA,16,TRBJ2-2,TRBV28,CASSSGAQPNTGELFF,TGTGCCAGCAGTTCCGGGGCCCAACCCAACACCGGGGAGCTGTTTTTT
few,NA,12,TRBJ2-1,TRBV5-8,CATTRGTNEQFF,TGTGCCACCACTCGGGGGACTAATGAGCAGTTCTTC
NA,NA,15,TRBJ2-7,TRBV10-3,CATASVAVKSYEQYF,TGTGCCACGGCAAGTGTAGCGGTTAAATCCTACGAGCAGTACTTC
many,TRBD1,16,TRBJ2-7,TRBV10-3,CAISDTGGTGSYEQYF,TGTGCCATCAGTGATACTGGCGGGACAGGCTCCTACGAGCAGTACTTC
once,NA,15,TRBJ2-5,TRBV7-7,CASSLAAPAGETQYF,TGTGCCAGTAGCCTAGCAGCACCAGCGGGAGAGACCCAGTACTTC
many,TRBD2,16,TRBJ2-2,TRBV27,CASSALAGPNTGELFF,TGTGCCAGCAGTGCTCTAGCGGGTCCGAACACCGGGGAGCTGTTTTTT
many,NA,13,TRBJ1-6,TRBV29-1,CRPGRRPGSPLHF,TGCAGGCCGGGCAGGCGGCCGGGTTCACCCCTCCACTTT
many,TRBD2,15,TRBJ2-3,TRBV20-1,CSASALAGDPYTQYF,TGCAGTGCTAGCGCACTAGCGGGGGATCCCTATACGCAGTATTTT
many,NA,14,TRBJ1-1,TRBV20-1,CSASETLLNTEAFF,TGCAGTGCTAGCGAGACCCTTTTGAACACTGAAGCTTTCTTT
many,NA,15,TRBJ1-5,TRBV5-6,CASSLGPSSNQPQHF,TGTGCCAGCAGCTTGGGGCCGTCGAGCAATCAGCCCCAGCATTTT
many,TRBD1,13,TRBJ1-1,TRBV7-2,CASSSPGTGRAFF,TGTGCCAGCAGCTCACCCGGGACAGGGAGGGCTTTCTTT
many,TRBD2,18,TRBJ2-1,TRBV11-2,CASSLRGPSGGAFNEQFF,TGTGCCAGCTCCTTAAGGGGGCCCAGCGGGGGGGCGTTCAATGAGCAGTTCTTC
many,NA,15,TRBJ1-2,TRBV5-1,CASSLTALGGYGYTF,TGCGCCAGCAGCTTGACAGCGTTAGGAGGATATGGCTACACCTTC
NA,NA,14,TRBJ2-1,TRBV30,CAWSEVSGRNEQFF,TGTGCCTGGAGTGAGGTCTCCGGCCGCAATGAGCAGTTCTTC
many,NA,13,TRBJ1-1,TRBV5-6,CASSFGVRTEAFF,TGTGCCAGCAGCTTCGGGGTAAGGACTGAAGCTTTCTTT
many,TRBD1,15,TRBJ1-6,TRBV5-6,CASSWMDRGNSPLHF,TGTGCCAGCAGCTGGATGGACAGGGGGAATTCACCCCTCCACTTT
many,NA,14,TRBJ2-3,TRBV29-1,CSVEGPGSTDTQYF,TGCAGCGTTGAGGGCCCTGGCAGCACAGATACGCAGTATTTT
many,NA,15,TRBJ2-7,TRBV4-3,CASSQGRQDAYEQYF,TGCGCCAGCAGCCAAGGGAGACAGGATGCCTACGAGCAGTACTTC
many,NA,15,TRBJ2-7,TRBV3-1,CASSRTGFPSYEQYF,TGTGCCAGCAGCCGGACGGGCTTTCCCTCCTACGAGCAGTACTTC
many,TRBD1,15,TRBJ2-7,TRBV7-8,CASTTPGQGSYEQYF,TGTGCCAGCACCACGCCAGGACAGGGAAGCTACGAGCAGTACTTC
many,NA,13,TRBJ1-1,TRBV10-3,CAINSGGNTEAFF,TGTGCCATCAATTCTGGCGGGAACACTGAAGCTTTCTTT
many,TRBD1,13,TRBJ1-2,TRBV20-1,CSAIRTGDDGYTF,TGCAGTGCTATACGGACAGGGGATGATGGCTACACCTTC
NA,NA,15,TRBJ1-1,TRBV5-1,CASSFEGGANTEAFF,TGCGCCAGCAGCTTCGAGGGGGGCGCGAACACTGAAGCTTTCTTT
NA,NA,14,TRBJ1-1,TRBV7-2,CASSLNPGLTEAFF,TGTGCCAGCAGCTTAAATCCAGGGCTCACTGAAGCTTTCTTT
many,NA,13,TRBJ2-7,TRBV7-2,CASSSRDTYEQYF,TGTGCCAGCAGTTCCCGGGACACCTACGAGCAGTACTTC
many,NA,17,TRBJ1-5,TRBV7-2,CASSQVDKIGSNQPQHF,TGTGCCAGCAGCCAGGTAGACAAGATTGGAAGCAATCAGCCCCAGCATTTT
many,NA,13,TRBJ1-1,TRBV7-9,CASSWGRDTEAFF,TGTGCCAGCAGCTGGGGTCGGGACACTGAAGCTTTCTTT
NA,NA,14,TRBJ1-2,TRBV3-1,CASSPQKYGYGYTF,TGTGCCAGCAGCCCTCAGAAGTACGGCTATGGCTACACCTTC
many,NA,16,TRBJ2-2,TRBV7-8,CASSSLGPLNTGELFF,TGTGCCAGCAGCTCCCTGGGACCGCTGAACACCGGGGAGCTGTTTTTT
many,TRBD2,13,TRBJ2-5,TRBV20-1,CSASLAGTETQYF,TGCAGTGCATCCCTAGCGGGGACAGAGACCCAGTACTTC
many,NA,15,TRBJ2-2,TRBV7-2,CASTVTRGVTGELFF,TGTGCCAGCACCGTCACTCGCGGGGTCACCGGGGAGCTGTTTTTT
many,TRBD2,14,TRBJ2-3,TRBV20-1,CSAAGLASPDTQYF,TGCAGTGCTGCCGGACTAGCGAGCCCAGATACGCAGTATTTT
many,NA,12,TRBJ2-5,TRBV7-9,CASSSNSRTQYF,TGTGCCAGCAGCTCCAACAGCAGGACCCAGTACTTC
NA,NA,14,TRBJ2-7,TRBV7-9,CASSHSDGRYEQYF,TGTGCCAGCAGCCACTCTGACGGGAGATACGAGCAGTACTTC
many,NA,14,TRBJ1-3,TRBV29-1,CSVERQEIGNTIYF,TGCAGCGTTGAGCGCCAGGAGATTGGAAACACCATATATTTT
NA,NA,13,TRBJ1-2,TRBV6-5,CASCYADIGGYTF,TGTGCCAGCTGTTACGCGGACATAGGAGGCTACACCTTC
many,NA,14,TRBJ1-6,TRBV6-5,CASSRDRLVSPLHF,TGTGCCAGCAGTCGAGACAGGCTGGTTTCACCCCTCCACTTT
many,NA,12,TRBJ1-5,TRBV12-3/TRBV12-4,CASSSGGSPQHF,TGTGCCAGCAGTTCCGGGGGCTCGCCCCAGCATTTT
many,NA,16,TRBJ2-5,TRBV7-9,CASSLDMRGGGETQYF,TGTGCCAGCAGCTTAGATATGCGTGGCGGCGGGGAGACCCAGTACTTC
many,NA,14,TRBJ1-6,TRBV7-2,CASSLSRPDSPLHF,TGTGCCAGCAGCTTAAGCCGACCGGATTCACCCCTCCACTTT
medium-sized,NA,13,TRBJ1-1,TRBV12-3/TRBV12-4,CASSLGGNTEAFF,TGTGCCAGCAGTTTAGGCGGGAACACTGAAGCTTTCTTT
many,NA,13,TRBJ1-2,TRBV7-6,CASSQTGTGGYTF,TGTGCCAGCAGTCAAACGGGGACCGGCGGCTACACCTTC
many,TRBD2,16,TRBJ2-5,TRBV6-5,CASSFGLAGGQETQYF,TGTGCCAGCAGTTTCGGACTAGCGGGGGGGCAGGAGACCCAGTACTTC
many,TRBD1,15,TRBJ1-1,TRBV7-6,CASSLGRTGRTEAFF,TGTGCCAGCAGCTTAGGAAGGACAGGGAGGACTGAAGCTTTCTTT
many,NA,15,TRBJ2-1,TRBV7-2,CASSLVGQNYNEQFF,TGTGCCAGCAGCTTAGTAGGACAGAACTACAATGAGCAGTTCTTC
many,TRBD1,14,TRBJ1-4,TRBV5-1,CASSRQGANEKLFF,TGCGCCAGCAGCCGTCAGGGGGCGAATGAAAAACTGTTTTTT
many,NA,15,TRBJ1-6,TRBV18,CASSGNRDYNSPLHF,TGTGCCAGCTCGGGCAACAGAGACTATAATTCACCCCTCCACTTT
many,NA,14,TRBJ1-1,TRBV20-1,CSAAKGTMNTEAFF,TGCAGTGCTGCCAAAGGGACCATGAACACTGAAGCTTTCTTT
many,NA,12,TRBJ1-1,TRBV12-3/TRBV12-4,CASSSTATEAFF,TGTGCCAGCAGTTCCACAGCAACTGAAGCTTTCTTT
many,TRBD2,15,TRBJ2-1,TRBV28,CASSPNGGAYNEQFF,TGTGCCAGCAGTCCTAACGGGGGGGCATACAATGAGCAGTTCTTC
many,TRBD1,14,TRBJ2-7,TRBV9,CASSVGTGNYEQYF,TGTGCCAGCAGCGTAGGGACAGGGAACTACGAGCAGTACTTC
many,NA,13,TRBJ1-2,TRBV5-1,CASSLAGEDGYTF,TGCGCCAGCAGCTTGGCTGGGGAGGATGGCTACACCTTC
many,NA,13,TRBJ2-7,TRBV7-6,CASSLDELYEQYF,TGTGCCAGCAGCTTAGATGAACTCTACGAGCAGTACTTC
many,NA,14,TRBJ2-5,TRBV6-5,CASISRSGRETQYF,TGTGCCAGTATTTCGCGATCAGGGAGGGAGACCCAGTACTTC